Listed below are T cell receptor beta chains from one sample, sequenced in a study of OX40 agonist ivuxolimab in advanced cancers. The data were produced by immunoSEQ multiplex PCR, yet TCRdb's version contains in-frame clones alone and is incomplete. The profile shows approximately 80,000 clones, approximately 94% of them singletons. The sample consisted of CD4+ or CD8+ T cells sorted from blood, taken in a trial of the OX40 agonist ivuxolimab. These receptors were collected from an adult with an advanced solid tumor such as melanoma, head and neck, liver or kidney cancer. Each CDR3 is given with its conserved first and last residue. The order of the fields is V gene, D gene, J gene, clone size, CDR3 length, CDR3 DNA, CDR3 protein. A D gene is named only where the DNA matches it firmly. Not all rows give a size; the values are once, few, many and, for expanded clones, a class.

TRBV6-1	-	TRBJ1-1	-	13	TGTGCCAGCACCGAAGATGGCAGGGTCCCAGCTTTCTTT	CASTEDGRVPAFF
TRBV30	TRBD2	TRBJ2-3	-	16	TGTGCCTGGAGTGTAGCCAGCGGGGGAGTCACAGATACGCAGTATTTT	CAWSVASGGVTDTQYF
TRBV5-8	-	TRBJ2-7	-	12	TGTGCCAGCAGCTTTATGTCCTACGAGCAGTACTTC	CASSFMSYEQYF
TRBV9	-	TRBJ2-3	once	16	TGTGCCAGCAGCGTAGATGGGGGAGCAGGCGCAGATACGCAGTATTTT	CASSVDGGAGADTQYF
TRBV4-3	-	TRBJ2-7	once	17	TGCGCCAGCAGCCAAGATTCCCCACAGGGCAGCCCTAACGAGCAGTACTTC	CASSQDSPQGSPNEQYF
TRBV29-1	-	TRBJ1-3	-	12	TGCAGCGTGGAGGGTCAGGGAAACACCATATATTTT	CSVEGQGNTIYF
TRBV10-1	TRBD2	TRBJ2-7	-	18	TGCGCCAGCAGTGAGTCCGAGTGGGCTAGCGGGCGCCTTTACGAGCAGTACTTC	CASSESEWASGRLYEQYF
TRBV28	-	TRBJ2-5	-	15	TGTGCCAGCAGGCCCACAGGCTTGGTACAAGAGACCCAGTACTTC	CASRPTGLVQETQYF
TRBV19	-	TRBJ2-7	-	15	TGTGCCAGTAGTATTGCGGGGGCGCCGCCGGTTGAGCAGTACTTC	CASSIAGAPPVEQYF
TRBV6-5	-	TRBJ2-1	once	15	TGTGCCAGCAGTTATTCAGGGGGAGGTTATGATGAGCAGTTCTTC	CASSYSGGGYDEQFF
TRBV27	-	TRBJ1-3	-	15	TGTGCCAGCAGTTTATCCGGGACAAATGGAAACACCATATATTTT	CASSLSGTNGNTIYF
TRBV4-3	-	TRBJ1-1	-	17	TGCGCCAGCAGCCAAGAAGTGCCCAGCGCTATGAACACTGAAGCTTTCTTT	CASSQEVPSAMNTEAFF
TRBV6-1	-	TRBJ2-3	-	15	TGTGCCAGCAGTGAAGGATTAGCGGACACAGATACGCAGTATTTT	CASSEGLADTDTQYF
TRBV7-9	-	TRBJ2-7	-	14	TGTGCCAGCAGCTTAGTGTTTCCCTCCTACGAGCAGTACTTC	CASSLVFPSYEQYF
TRBV4-3	TRBD2	TRBJ2-7	-	16	TGCGCCAGCAGCCAAGATCCAGCGGGGGGCAGCTACGAGCAGTACTTC	CASSQDPAGGSYEQYF
TRBV7-8	-	TRBJ2-5	-	18	TGTGCCAGCAGCTTAGGTTATGGGGCGGCGGCCGAAGAAGAGACCCAGTACTTC	CASSLGYGAAAEEETQYF
TRBV7-9	-	TRBJ2-2	few	15	TGTGCCAGCAGCCTCCCGCGACACAACACCGGGGAGCTGTTTTTT	CASSLPRHNTGELFF
TRBV7-9	-	TRBJ2-2	-	13	TGTGCCAGCAGCTCGACTACGTCCGGGGAGCTGTTTTTT	CASSSTTSGELFF
TRBV27	-	TRBJ2-6	-	17	TGTGCCAGCAGCGGAACTAGTATTAACTCTGGGGCCAACGTCCTGACTTTC	CASSGTSINSGANVLTF
TRBV6-5	-	TRBJ2-1	-	14	TGTGCCAGCAGCCAGGGGTCCTCCTACAATGAGCAGTTCTTC	CASSQGSSYNEQFF
TRBV9	-	TRBJ2-7	-	15	TGTGCCAGCAGCGCCCAGGAGGGGGCTTCCTACGAGCAGTACTTC	CASSAQEGASYEQYF
TRBV4-3	-	TRBJ2-3	once	15	TGCGCCAGCAGCCAAGAGCGAACCGTGGGAGATACGCAGTATTTT	CASSQERTVGDTQYF
TRBV13	TRBD2	TRBJ2-1	-	15	TGTGCCAGCAGCTCAGCGGGAGGTGGCTACAATGAGCAGTTCTTC	CASSSAGGGYNEQFF
TRBV4-3	TRBD2	TRBJ2-2	-	17	TGCGCCAGCAGCCAAGAGATACGGCAGGGAGGGACCGGGGAGCTGTTTTTT	CASSQEIRQGGTGELFF
TRBV28	-	TRBJ2-1	-	16	TGTGCCAGCAGTTTAATCCAGGGGAGAGGTAACAATGAGCAGTTCTTC	CASSLIQGRGNNEQFF
TRBV19	-	TRBJ1-1	-	13	TGTGCCAGTAGTATAAGGCGGGCGACTGAAGCTTTCTTT	CASSIRRATEAFF
TRBV25-1	-	TRBJ2-2	-	16	TGTGCCAGCAGTGCCTCCGGGACCCGGAACACCGGGGAGCTGTTTTTT	CASSASGTRNTGELFF
TRBV7-8	-	TRBJ1-5	-	15	TGTGCCAGCAGCTTAAGGGGAAATAGCAATCAGCCCCAGCATTTT	CASSLRGNSNQPQHF
TRBV6-4	TRBD2	TRBJ2-1	few	15	TGTGCCAGCAGTGACTCCCCAGCGGGAGTCAATGAGCAGTTCTTC	CASSDSPAGVNEQFF
TRBV19	TRBD1	TRBJ2-7	-	14	TGTGCCAGTACCCCAGGGACAGGGGACTACGAGCAGTACTTC	CASTPGTGDYEQYF
TRBV6-5	-	TRBJ2-7	-	14	TGTGCCAGCAGTTGGGGCAGTCGGGGATACGAGCAGTACTTC	CASSWGSRGYEQYF
TRBV7-9	-	TRBJ2-5	-	15	TGTGCCAGCAGCGACGAGGGACTCCCTGCAGGGGAGCAGTACTTC	CASSDEGLPAGEQYF
TRBV27	-	TRBJ2-5	-	12	TGTGCCAGCAGTCCTCGCCAAGGGACCCAGTACTTC	CASSPRQGTQYF
TRBV7-9	-	TRBJ2-2	-	17	TGTGCCAGCAGCTTAGCCCGTGGAGGGGGGCACACCGGGGAGCTGTTTTTT	CASSLARGGGHTGELFF
TRBV9	-	TRBJ2-7	-	14	TGTGCCAGCAGCGTAGGGCCGGGGGCCTACGAGCAGTACTTC	CASSVGPGAYEQYF
TRBV21-1	-	TRBJ2-2	-	19	TGTGCCAGCAGCAACCTCATGGGACCGGGACTTCCGAACACCGGGGAGCTGTTTTTT	CASSNLMGPGLPNTGELFF
TRBV30	-	TRBJ2-7	-	13	TGTGCCTGGAGTGTACGGGGGATCTACGAGCAGTACTTC	CAWSVRGIYEQYF
TRBV4-2	TRBD1	TRBJ1-1	-	13	TGTGCCAGCAGCCAAGACAGGGGGACTGAAGCTTTCTTT	CASSQDRGTEAFF
TRBV6-1	-	TRBJ2-5	-	14	TGTGCCAGCAGTGCGGACAGCTTCCAAGAGACCCAGTACTTC	CASSADSFQETQYF
TRBV5-6	TRBD2	TRBJ2-5	-	15	TGTGCCAGCAGCTCGCCGGGGGGGGACCCGGAGACCCAGTACTTC	CASSSPGGDPETQYF
TRBV28	-	TRBJ1-1	once	14	TGTGCCAGCAGTTTTCGGGGGGGGAACACTGAAGCTTTCTTT	CASSFRGGNTEAFF
TRBV5-6	-	TRBJ2-1	-	16	TGTGCCAGCAGCTTGGCCCGCCACAGCTCCTACAATGAGCAGTTCTTC	CASSLARHSSYNEQFF
TRBV5-6	-	TRBJ2-3	-	14	TGTGCCAGCAGCTTCGAAACAAGCACAGATACGCAGTATTTT	CASSFETSTDTQYF
TRBV7-9	-	TRBJ2-2	-	13	TGTGCGGTCCGCGGGGAAAGAACCGGGGAGCTGTTTTTT	CAVRGERTGELFF
TRBV4-1	TRBD1	TRBJ1-1	-	16	TGCGCCAGCAGCCACCCCGGGACAGCATATAACACTGAAGCTTTCTTT	CASSHPGTAYNTEAFF
TRBV9	TRBD1	TRBJ1-2	once	15	TGTGCCAGCACAGGGGGTTCCCTTTCTAACTATGGCTACACCTTC	CASTGGSLSNYGYTF
TRBV25-1	-	TRBJ2-2	-	14	TGTGCCAGCAGGGTTCCAGGTTTTCCCGGGGAGCTGTTTTTT	CASRVPGFPGELFF
TRBV9	TRBD1	TRBJ1-4	-	16	TGTGCCAGCAGCTGGAGGGAGGGGGCGACTAATGAAAAACTGTTTTTT	CASSWREGATNEKLFF